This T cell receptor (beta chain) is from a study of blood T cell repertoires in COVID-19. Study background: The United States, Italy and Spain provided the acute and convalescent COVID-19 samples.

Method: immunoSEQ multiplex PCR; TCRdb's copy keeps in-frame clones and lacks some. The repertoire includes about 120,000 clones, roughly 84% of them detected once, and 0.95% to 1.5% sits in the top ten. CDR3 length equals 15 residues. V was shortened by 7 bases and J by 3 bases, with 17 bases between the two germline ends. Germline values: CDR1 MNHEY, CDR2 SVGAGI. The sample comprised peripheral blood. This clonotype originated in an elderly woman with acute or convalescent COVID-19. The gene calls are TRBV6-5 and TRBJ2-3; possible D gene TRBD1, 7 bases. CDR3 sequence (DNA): TGTGCCAGCATCCCCCGGGACAGCGGGACAGATACGCAGTATTTT. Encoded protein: CASIPRDSGTDTQYF.